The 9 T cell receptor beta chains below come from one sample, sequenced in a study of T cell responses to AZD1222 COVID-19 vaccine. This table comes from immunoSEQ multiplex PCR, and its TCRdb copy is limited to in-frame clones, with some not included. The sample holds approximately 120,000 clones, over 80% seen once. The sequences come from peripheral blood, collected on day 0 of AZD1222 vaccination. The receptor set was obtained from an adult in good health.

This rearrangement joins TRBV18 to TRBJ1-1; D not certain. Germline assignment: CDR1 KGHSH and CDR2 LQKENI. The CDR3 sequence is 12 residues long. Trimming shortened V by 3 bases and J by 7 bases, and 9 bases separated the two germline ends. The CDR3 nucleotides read TGTGCCAGCTCACCGGCAAAGGGTGAAGCTTTCTTT. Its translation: CASSPAKGEAFF.

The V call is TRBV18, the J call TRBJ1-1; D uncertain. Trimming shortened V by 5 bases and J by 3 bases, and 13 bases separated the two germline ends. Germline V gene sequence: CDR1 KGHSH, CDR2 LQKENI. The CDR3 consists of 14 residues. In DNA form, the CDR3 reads TGTGCCAGCTCATCCTCAGCACTCGACACTGAAGCTTTCTTT. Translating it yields CASSSSALDTEAFF.

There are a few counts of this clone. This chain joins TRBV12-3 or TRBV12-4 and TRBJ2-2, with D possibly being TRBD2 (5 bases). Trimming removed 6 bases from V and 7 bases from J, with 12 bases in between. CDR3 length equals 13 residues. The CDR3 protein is CASSPTSFGELFF. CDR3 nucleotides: TGTGCCAGCAGCCCCACTAGTTTCGGGGAGCTGTTTTTT.

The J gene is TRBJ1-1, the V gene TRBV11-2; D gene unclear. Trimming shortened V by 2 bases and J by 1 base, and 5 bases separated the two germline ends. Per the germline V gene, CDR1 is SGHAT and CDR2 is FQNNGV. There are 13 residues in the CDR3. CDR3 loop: CASSLIGNTEAFF. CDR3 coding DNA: TGTGCCAGCAGCTTAATCGGGAACACTGAAGCTTTCTTT.

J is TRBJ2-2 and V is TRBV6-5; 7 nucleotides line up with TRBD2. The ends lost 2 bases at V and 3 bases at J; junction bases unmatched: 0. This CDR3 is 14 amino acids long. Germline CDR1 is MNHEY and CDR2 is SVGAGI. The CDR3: CASSYGGDTGELFF. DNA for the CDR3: TGTGCCAGCAGTTACGGGGGGGACACCGGGGAGCTGTTTTTT.

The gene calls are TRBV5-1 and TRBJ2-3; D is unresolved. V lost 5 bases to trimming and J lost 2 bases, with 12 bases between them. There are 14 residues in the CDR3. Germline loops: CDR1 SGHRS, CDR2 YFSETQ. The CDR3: CASRGSWATDTQYF. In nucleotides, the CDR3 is TGCGCCAGCAGAGGTAGCTGGGCCACAGATACGCAGTATTTT. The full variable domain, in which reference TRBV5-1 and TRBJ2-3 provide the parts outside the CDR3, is KAGVTQTPRYLIKTRGQQVTLSCSPISGHRSVSWYQQTPGQGLQFLFEYFSETQRNKGNFPGRFSGRQFSNSRSEMNVSTLELGDSALYLCASRGSWATDTQYFGPGTRLTVL.

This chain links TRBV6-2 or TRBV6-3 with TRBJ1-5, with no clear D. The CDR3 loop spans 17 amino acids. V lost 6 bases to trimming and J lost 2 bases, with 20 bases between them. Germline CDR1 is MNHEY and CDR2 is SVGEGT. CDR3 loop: CASSILPRVFGNQPQHF. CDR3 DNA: TGTGCCAGCAGCATACTCCCTAGGGTGTTCGGCAATCAGCCCCAGCATTTT.

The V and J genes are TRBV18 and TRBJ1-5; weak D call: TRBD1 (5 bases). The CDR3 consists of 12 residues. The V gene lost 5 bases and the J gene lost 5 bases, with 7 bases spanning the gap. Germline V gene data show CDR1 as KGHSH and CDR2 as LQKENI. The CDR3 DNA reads TGTGCCAGCTCAACAGGTTATCAGCCCCAGCATTTT. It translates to CASSTGYQPQHF.

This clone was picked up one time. The chain's CDR3 is CASRDSLNTEAFF. In nucleotides, the CDR3 is TGTGCCAGCCGAGACAGCTTGAACACTGAAGCTTTCTTT. V usage is TRBV18 and J usage is TRBJ1-1; tentatively, D is TRBD1 (5 bases). The CDR3 runs to 13 residues. Trimming removed 8 bases at V and 0 bases at J, with 10 bases between. Germline loops: CDR1 KGHSH, CDR2 LQKENI. The complete variable domain, with remaining parts taken from reference TRBV18 and TRBJ1-1, reads NAGVMQNPRHLVRRRGQEARLRCSPMKGHSHVYWYRQLPEEGLKFMVYLQKENIIDESGMPKERFSAEFPKEGPSILRIQQVVRGDSAAYFCASRDSLNTEAFFGQGTRLTVV.